The next 24 T cell receptor beta chains were all read from a single sample in a study of radiotherapy plus CTLA-4 blockade in lung cancer. Sequenced by immunoSEQ multiplex PCR; TCRdb stores in-frame clones only, minus some. The sample contains approximately 65,000 clones, roughly 80% of which appear only once. Specimen: peripheral blood, collected from a patient treated with radiotherapy plus ipilimumab. The receptors were sampled from a human donor with non-small cell lung cancer who had a complete response to radiotherapy plus ipilimumab.

This rearrangement joins TRBV4-1 to TRBJ1-2; D uncertain. Germline CDR1 and CDR2: MGHRA and YSYEKL. The ends were cut back, 0 bases at V and 0 bases at J, with 5 bases in the middle. The CDR3 runs 14 residues. Here the CDR3 reads CASSQDPSNYGYTF. The CDR3 region has the DNA TGCGCCAGCAGCCAAGACCCTTCTAACTATGGCTACACCTTC.

The V and J genes are TRBV30 and TRBJ2-7, with 7 bases lining up with TRBD1. The CDR3 contains 14 residues. CDR1 GTSNPN and CDR2 SVGIG come from the germline V gene (reference sequence). With V trimmed by 3 bases and J by 4 bases, 9 bases remained unmatched. CDR3 loop: CAWRPGGSKYEQYV. In DNA form, the CDR3 reads TGTGCCTGGAGACCAGGGGGATCTAAATACGAGCAGTACGTC.

This clone has more than one count but fewer than ten. The CDR3 nucleotides read TGTGCTAGTGGTTTGGACGGGAGGGCCTGGAATGAGCAGTTCTTC. As protein: CASGLDGRAWNEQFF. This chain uses TRBV12-5 with TRBJ2-1; 8 positions match TRBD2. The CDR3 length is 15 residues. The germline V gene encodes CDR1 LGHNT and CDR2 FRNRAP. The V segment lost 1 base and the J segment 7 bases; nucleotides outside the gene matches: 6. Drawing the rest from reference TRBV12-5 and TRBJ2-1, the complete variable domain is DARVTQTPRHKVTEMGQEVTMRCQPILGHNTVFWYRQTMMQGLELLAYFRNRAPLDDSGMPKDRFSAEMPDATLATLKIQPSEPRDSAVYFCASGLDGRAWNEQFFGPGTRLTVL.

The V gene is TRBV2, the J gene TRBJ2-3, with no clear D. V was clipped by 8 bases and J by 1 base, with 16 bases between them. The germline V gene encodes CDR1 SNHLY and CDR2 FYNNEI. CDR3 length equals 15 residues. The CDR3: CASGGTLIGTDTQYF. The CDR3 nucleotides are TGTGCCAGCGGCGGAACCTTGATTGGCACAGATACGCAGTATTTT.

In the case of this clone: One end of the junction does not line up with germline, which may come from a read error. The chain uses TRBV19 and TRBJ1-5; D gene ambiguous. Germline V gene sequence: CDR1 LNHDA, CDR2 SQIVND (reference sequence). The CDR3 loop spans 13 amino acids. The CDR3 spells CASSIDGNQPRHF. For the CDR3, the DNA is TGTGCCAGTAGTATTGACGGCAATCAGCCCCGGCATTTT. The full variable domain, completed using reference TRBV19 and TRBJ1-5, is DGGITQSPKYLFRKEGQNVTLSCEQNLNHDAMYWYRQDPGQGLRLIYYSQIVNDFQKGDIAEGYSVSREKKESFPLTVTSAQKNPTAFYLCASSIDGNQPRHFGDGTRLSIL.

V is TRBV5-6 and J is TRBJ2-7; the D call may be TRBD1 or TRBD2 (5 bases each). The CDR3 runs 16 residues. CDR1 and CDR2 from the germline V gene are SGHDT and YYEEEE. V was shortened by 1 base and J by 2 bases, with 16 bases between the two germline ends. The CDR3 DNA reads TGTGCCAGCAGCTTGTGGGGGTCCCGTACAACCTACGAGCAGTACGTC. This encodes CASSLWGSRTTYEQYV.

This clone was observed a handful of times. The rearrangement uses TRBV11-3 and TRBJ1-1; the D gene is possibly TRBD1 (5 bases). CDR1 is SGHNT, CDR2 YENEEA, per germline. Trimming shortened V by 3 bases and J by 4 bases, and 9 bases separated the two germline ends. The CDR3 extends over 13 amino acids. CDR3 region: CASSFRVGTEAFF. CDR3 bases: TGTGCCAGCAGCTTCAGGGTTGGCACTGAAGCTTTCTTT.

The V call is TRBV4-3, the J call TRBJ1-5; a possible D gene is TRBD1 (5 bases). From germline, CDR1 is LGHNA and CDR2 YSLEER. The CDR3 extends over 13 amino acids. The ends were cut back, 0 bases at V and 7 bases at J, with 7 bases in the middle. CDR3 amino acids: CASSQDGAQPQHF. The CDR3 region has the DNA TGCGCCAGCAGCCAAGATGGGGCGCAGCCCCAGCATTTT.

The chain combines TRBV7-9 with TRBJ2-7; 12 bases fit TRBD2. CDR3 size: 15 residues. J was trimmed by 3 bases and V by 4 bases; bases with no gene match: 4. Germline V gives CDR1 SEHNR, CDR2 FQNEAQ (reference sequence). The CDR3 sequence is CASSSGTSGYYEQYF. The CDR3 DNA sequence: TGTGCCAGCAGCTCGGGGACTAGCGGGTACTACGAGCAGTACTTC.

Note on this clone: This sample includes further DNA sequences coding for the same CDR3. J is TRBJ2-5 and V is TRBV11-2; a weak D match, TRBD1 (6 bases). Between the trimmed V and J ends, which lost 5 bases and 0 bases, there was a span of 10 bases. The CDR3 is made up of 14 amino acids. Looked up from germline, CDR1 is SGHAT and CDR2 is FQNNGV. This chain's CDR3 is CASSVGTNQETQYF. The CDR3, as DNA: TGTGCCAGCAGCGTCGGGACAAACCAAGAGACCCAGTACTTC.

The chain recombines TRBV11-3 with TRBJ2-1, with TRBD2 matching 15 bases. CDR1 SGHNT and CDR2 YENEEA come from the germline V gene. This CDR3 has 18 amino acids. The V and J ends lost 4 bases and 0 bases, in that order; junction bases with no gene match: 4. The chain's CDR3 is CASSSGTSGGSSYNEQFF. For the CDR3, the DNA is TGTGCCAGCAGCTCCGGGACTAGCGGGGGGAGCTCCTACAATGAGCAGTTCTTC.

This clone was picked up a small number of times. The chain has TRBV2 and TRBJ2-3; D is uncertain. Looked up from germline, CDR1 is SNHLY and CDR2 is FYNNEI. V was pared by 7 bases and J by 1 base, with 9 bases between. This CDR3 spans 13 amino acids. CDR3 sequence reads: CASNSVGTDTQYF. CDR3 sequence (DNA): TGTGCCAGCAACTCAGTCGGCACAGATACGCAGTATTTT.

The genes are TRBV4-3 and TRBJ2-5; D is possibly TRBD1 (6 bases). Germline CDR1 is LGHNA and CDR2 is YSLEER. The CDR3 covers 14 residues. V was shortened by 0 bases and J by 6 bases, with 11 bases between the two germline ends. This chain's CDR3 is CASSQETGYKTQYF. CDR3 DNA sequence: TGCGCCAGCAGCCAAGAGACAGGTTATAAGACCCAGTACTTC.

The chain joins TRBV27 to TRBJ2-5, with D unresolved. Trimming cost V 3 bases and J 7 bases, with 12 bases left between them. This CDR3 spans 13 amino acids. Germline V lookup: CDR1 MNHEY, CDR2 SMNVEV (reference sequence). The CDR3 bases are TGTGCCAGCAGTTTTCGTCAAGTTGGGACCCAGTACTTC. This translates into CASSFRQVGTQYF.

J is TRBJ2-7 and V is TRBV6-1; unclear D gene. V was trimmed by 4 bases and J by 0 bases, leaving 10 bases between them. The CDR3 is made up of 14 amino acids. Germline V lookup: CDR1 MNHNS, CDR2 SASEGT. CDR3 sequence (DNA): TGTGCCAGCAGTGGGCGCTACAGCTCCTACGAGCAGTACTTC. This sequence encodes CASSGRYSSYEQYF.

The V gene is TRBV7-2, the J gene TRBJ1-5; TRBD1 aligns across 9 bases. Losses at the gene ends were 3 bases for V and 3 bases for J; bases not matched to a gene: 3. CDR3 length equals 15 residues. From germline, CDR1 is SGHTA and CDR2 FQGNSA. CDR3 DNA sequence: TGTGCCAGCAGCTTGGACAGGGGCCACAATCAGCCCCAGCATTTT. Its translation: CASSLDRGHNQPQHF.

The chain couples TRBV5-1 to TRBJ1-1; 9 positions match TRBD1. The CDR3 is 14 residues long. Germline trimming cut 4 bases from V and 4 bases from J; bases unmatched to any gene: 5. From germline, CDR1 is SGHRS and CDR2 YFSETQ. This chain's CDR3 is CASSAGTGPTEAFF. Written as DNA, the CDR3 is TGCGCCAGCAGCGCCGGGACAGGGCCCACTGAAGCTTTCTTT.

The chain employs TRBV7-2 and TRBJ1-2, with 7 nucleotides matching TRBD1. This CDR3 has 14 residues. The ends lost 5 bases at V and 6 bases at J; junction bases unmatched: 9. Germline CDR1 and CDR2: SGHTA and FQGNSA. The CDR3 loop reads CASSRGQTFNGYTF. In nucleotides, the CDR3 is TGTGCCAGCAGCCGGGGACAGACGTTTAATGGCTACACCTTC. The full variable domain, completed using reference TRBV7-2 and TRBJ1-2, is GAGVSQSPSNKVTEKGKDVELRCDPISGHTALYWYRQSLGQGLEFLIYFQGNSAPDKSGLPSDRFSAERTGGSVSTLTIQRTQQEDSAVYLCASSRGQTFNGYTFGSGTRLTVV.

The chain has TRBV4-3 and TRBJ2-3; D tentatively fits TRBD1 or TRBD2 (5 bases each). The CDR3 is 16 residues long. Trimming removed 1 base from V and 1 base from J, with 12 bases in between. Germline CDR1 and CDR2: LGHNA and YSLEER. CDR3 nucleotide sequence: TGCGCCAGCAGCCAAGCCCCCGGGACGCGCACAGATACGCAGTATTTT. Protein: CASSQAPGTRTDTQYF.

CDR3 DNA: TGTGCCAGCTCACCGGACAGGCGGAAGGAAAAACTGTTTTTT. Translation gives CASSPDRRKEKLFF. The chain recombines TRBV18 with TRBJ1-4; 7 positions agree with TRBD1. V was pared by 3 bases and J by 8 bases, with 6 bases of the junction left unmatched. Germline lookup yields CDR1 KGHSH and CDR2 LQKENI. The CDR3 has 14 residues.

This clone has just a few counts. The rearrangement links TRBV9 to TRBJ2-7; 8 nucleotides line up with TRBD2. This CDR3 is 13 amino acids long. Germline lookup yields CDR1 SGDLS and CDR2 YYNGEE. Germline trimming cut 0 bases from V and 5 bases from J; bases unmatched to any gene: 1. CDR3 bases: TGTGCCAGCAGCGTAGGACTAGCGAACGAGCAGTACTTC. Residues: CASSVGLANEQYF. The variable domain in full, completed from reference TRBV9 and TRBJ2-7, reads DSGVTQTPKHLITATGQRVTLRCSPRSGDLSVYWYQQSLDQGLQFLIQYYNGEERAKGNILERFSAQQFPDLHSELNLSSLELGDSALYFCASSVGLANEQYFGPGTRLTVT.

The chain employs TRBV5-1 and TRBJ2-3, with D perhaps assigned TRBD1 or TRBD2 (6 bases each). The V end was cut by 5 bases, the J end by 6 bases, with 13 bases between. The CDR3 consists of 13 residues. CDR1 and CDR2 from the germline V gene are SGHRS and YFSETQ. The CDR3 DNA is TGCGCCAGCAGGTCAGGGGAGGCCGATACGCAGTATTTT. The encoded protein is CASRSGEADTQYF.

The chain couples TRBV6-6 to TRBJ2-1; D gene ambiguous. In germline, CDR1 is MNHNY, CDR2 SVGAGI (reference sequence). V was pared by 7 bases and J by 0 bases, with 10 bases between. The CDR3 is 14 amino acids. This CDR3 is CASNSLSSYNEQFF. CDR3 DNA: TGTGCCAGCAATTCGCTCAGCTCCTACAATGAGCAGTTCTTC.

The chain combines TRBV29-1 with TRBJ1-2, with D possibly TRBD1 on 6 matching bases. CDR1 and CDR2 from the germline V gene are SQVTM and ANQGSEA. Trimming left V 1 base short and J 5 bases short, with 14 bases between. CDR3 length equals 14 residues. The CDR3 nucleotides read TGCAGCGTTGAAGGGGTCAGGGGAGAGTATGGCTACACCTTC. This translates into CSVEGVRGEYGYTF.